This TCR beta chain comes out of a study of response to subunit inactivated influenza vaccine. Regarding the study as a whole: The authors offered the suggestion that each seasonal influenza vaccination recruits few new T cells.

As for this clonotype: Antigen specificity is unknown.

The CDR3 has 15 residues. The germline V gene encodes CDR1 MNHNS and CDR2 SASEGT. V shed 1 base and J 6 bases; nucleotides not matched to a gene: 7. TCRdb reprocessed the RT-PCR reads with MiXCR, giving one entry per CDR3 protein. The repertoire includes about 190,000 distinct CDR3 sequences, 13% to 15% of them detected once, and 26% sits in the top ten. Sequencing used CD8+ T cells sorted from PBMCs, obtained around 5 days after vaccination. The gene calls are TRBV6-1 and TRBJ2-7; 9 bases fit TRBD1. This clonotype was obtained from a man aged 50 to 60 who received an inactivated influenza vaccine. CDR3 in DNA: TGTGCCAGCAGTGAAGGGGGGACAGGGTCTGGCGAGCAGTACTTC. It encodes CASSEGGTGSGEQYF.